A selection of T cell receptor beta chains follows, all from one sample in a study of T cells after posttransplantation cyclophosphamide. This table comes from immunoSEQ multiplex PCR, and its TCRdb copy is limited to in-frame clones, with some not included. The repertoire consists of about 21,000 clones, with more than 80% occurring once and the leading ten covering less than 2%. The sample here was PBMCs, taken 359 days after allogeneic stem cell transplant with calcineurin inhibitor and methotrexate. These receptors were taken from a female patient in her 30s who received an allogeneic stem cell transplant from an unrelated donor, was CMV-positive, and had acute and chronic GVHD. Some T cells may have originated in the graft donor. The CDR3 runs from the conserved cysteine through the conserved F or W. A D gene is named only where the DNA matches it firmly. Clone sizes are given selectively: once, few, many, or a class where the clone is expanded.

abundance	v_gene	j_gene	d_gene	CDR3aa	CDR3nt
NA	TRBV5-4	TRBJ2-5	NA	CASSYGAGQETQYF	TGTGCCAGCAGCTACGGAGCGGGTCAAGAGACCCAGTACTTC
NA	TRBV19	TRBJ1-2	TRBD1	CASSRGSRTGEDGYTF	TGTGCCAGTAGTAGGGGCTCTCGGACAGGGGAGGATGGCTACACCTTC
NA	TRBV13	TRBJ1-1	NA	CASSWRVNTEAFF	TGTGCCAGCAGCTGGAGGGTGAACACTGAAGCTTTCTTT
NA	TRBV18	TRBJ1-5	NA	CASSPRQSRDNQPQHF	TGTGCCAGCTCACCCCGTCAAAGTAGAGACAATCAGCCCCAGCATTTT
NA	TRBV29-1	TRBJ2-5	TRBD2	CSAPGAPTSGPRETQYF	TGCAGCGCCCCTGGGGCGCCGACTAGCGGCCCCCGTGAGACCCAGTACTTC
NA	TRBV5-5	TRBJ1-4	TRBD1	CASSPWTGRVLPNEKLFF	TGTGCCAGCAGCCCCTGGACAGGGCGGGTTTTGCCTAATGAAAAACTGTTTTTT
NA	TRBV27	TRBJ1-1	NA	CASSLYSGNTEAFF	TGTGCCAGCAGTTTATATTCAGGGAACACTGAAGCTTTCTTT
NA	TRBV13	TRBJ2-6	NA	CASSFQGSSGGANVLTF	TGTGCCAGCAGCTTCCAGGGTTCGTCTGGTGGGGCCAACGTCCTGACTTTC
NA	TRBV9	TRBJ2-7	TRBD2	CASSVGSSGRAYEQYF	TGTGCCAGCAGCGTAGGTTCTAGCGGGAGAGCCTACGAGCAGTACTTC
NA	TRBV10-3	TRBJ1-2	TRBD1	CAIFQAGQGKGYTF	TGTGCCATTTTTCAAGCGGGACAGGGAAAAGGCTACACCTTC
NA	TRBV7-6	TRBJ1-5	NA	CASSSLERGQPQHF	TGTGCCAGCAGTTCCTTAGAGCGAGGTCAGCCCCAGCATTTT
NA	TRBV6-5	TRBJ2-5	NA	CASSAGRNQETQYF	TGTGCCAGCAGTGCGGGGCGGAACCAAGAGACCCAGTACTTC
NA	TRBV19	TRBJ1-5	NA	CASSWGGQSNQPQHF	TGTGCCTCCTCTTGGGGGGGCCAAAGCAATCAGCCCCAGCATTTT
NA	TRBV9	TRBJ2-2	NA	CASKRAGNTGELFF	TGTGCCAGCAAACGAGCGGGCAACACCGGGGAGCTGTTTTTT
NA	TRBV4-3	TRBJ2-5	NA	CASSQDVAGSETQYF	TGCGCCAGCAGCCAAGATGTGGCGGGTTCGGAGACCCAGTACTTC
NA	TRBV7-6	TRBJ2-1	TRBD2	CASSRGTSNEQFF	TGTGCCAGCAGCCGAGGGACTAGCAATGAGCAGTTCTTC
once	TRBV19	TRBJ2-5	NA	CASSIRGGGQETQYF	TGTGCCAGTAGTATTAGGGGAGGGGGGCAAGAGACCCAGTACTTC
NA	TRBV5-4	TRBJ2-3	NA	CASSLAYLDTQYF	TGTGCCAGCAGCTTGGCCTACCTTGATACGCAGTATTTT
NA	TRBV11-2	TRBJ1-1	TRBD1	CASRSNPGTGTEAFF	TGTGCCAGCAGATCAAACCCCGGGACAGGGACTGAAGCTTTCTTT
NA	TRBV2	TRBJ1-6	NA	CASSEALGADLIKPLHF	TGTGCCAGCAGTGAAGCACTTGGGGCCGATCTAATAAAACCCCTCCACTTT
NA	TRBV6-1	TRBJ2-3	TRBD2	CASSGEPPRSGDTDTQYF	TGTGCCAGCAGTGGAGAGCCCCCGCGTAGCGGGGACACAGATACGCAGTATTTT
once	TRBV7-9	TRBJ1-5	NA	CASSFQGNQPQHF	TGTGCCAGCAGCTTTCAGGGAAATCAGCCCCAGCATTTT
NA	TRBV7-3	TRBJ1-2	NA	CASSSSVNYGYTF	TGTGCCAGCAGCTCCTCAGTCAACTATGGCTACACCTTC
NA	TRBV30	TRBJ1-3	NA	CAWSVRPGSSGNTIYF	TGTGCCTGGAGTGTACGCCCGGGATCCTCTGGAAACACCATATATTTT
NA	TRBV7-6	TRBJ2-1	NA	CASSRLVNEQFF	TGTGCCAGCAGCCGACTGGTGAATGAGCAGTTCTTC
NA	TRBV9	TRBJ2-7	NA	CASSVATGAYEQYF	TGTGCCAGCAGCGTAGCTACGGGTGCCTACGAGCAGTACTTC
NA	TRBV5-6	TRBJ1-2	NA	CASSLVGVQGSYGYTF	TGTGCCAGCAGCTTGGTGGGGGTTCAGGGGAGCTATGGCTACACCTTC
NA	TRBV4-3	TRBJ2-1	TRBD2	CASSQEMSLAGVIPYNEQFF	TGCGCCAGCAGCCAAGAGATGAGCTTAGCGGGAGTGATACCGTACAATGAGCAGTTCTTC
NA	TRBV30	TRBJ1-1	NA	CAWSVNRNTEAFF	TGTGCCTGGAGTGTTAACAGGAACACTGAAGCTTTCTTT
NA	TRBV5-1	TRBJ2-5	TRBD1	CASSSGQGETQYF	TGCGCCAGCAGCTCGGGACAGGGGGAGACCCAGTACTTC
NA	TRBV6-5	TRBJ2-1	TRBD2	CASSYVSGRGYEQFF	TGTGCCAGCAGTTACGTTAGCGGGAGAGGGTATGAGCAGTTCTTC
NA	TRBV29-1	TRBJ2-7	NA	CSVDSADDEQYF	TGCAGCGTTGATTCTGCGGATGACGAGCAGTACTTC
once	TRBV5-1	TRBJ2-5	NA	CASSPRDMEETQYF	TGCGCCAGCAGCCCTAGGGACATGGAAGAGACCCAGTACTTC
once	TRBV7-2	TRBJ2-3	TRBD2	CASSLVGAGAITDTQYF	TGTGCCAGCAGCTTAGTTGGCGCGGGAGCGATAACAGATACGCAGTATTTT
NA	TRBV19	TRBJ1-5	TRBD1	CASSMPGGHQPQHF	TGTGCCAGTAGTATGCCAGGGGGCCATCAGCCCCAGCATTTT
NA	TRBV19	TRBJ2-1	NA	CASTSGLGNEQFF	TGTGCCAGTACCAGCGGGCTAGGCAATGAGCAGTTCTTC
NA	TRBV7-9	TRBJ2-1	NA	CALKRGSYNEQFF	TGTGCTTTAAAAAGGGGCTCCTACAATGAGCAGTTCTTC
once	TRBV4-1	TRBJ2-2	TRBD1	CASSARQGPDTGELFF	TGCGCCAGCAGCGCCCGACAGGGGCCGGACACCGGGGAGCTGTTTTTT
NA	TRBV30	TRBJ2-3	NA	CAWSGRADTQYF	TGTGCCTGGAGTGGAAGAGCAGATACGCAGTATTTT
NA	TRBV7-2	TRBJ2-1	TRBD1	CASIAHRGHDNEQFF	TGTGCCAGCATAGCCCACAGGGGGCACGACAATGAGCAGTTCTTC
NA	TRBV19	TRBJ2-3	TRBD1	CASSIRDSWKDTQYF	TGTGCCAGTAGTATCCGGGACAGTTGGAAGGATACGCAGTATTTT
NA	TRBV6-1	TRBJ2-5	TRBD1	CASRVQGSETQYF	TGTGCCAGCAGAGTACAGGGGTCGGAGACCCAGTACTTC